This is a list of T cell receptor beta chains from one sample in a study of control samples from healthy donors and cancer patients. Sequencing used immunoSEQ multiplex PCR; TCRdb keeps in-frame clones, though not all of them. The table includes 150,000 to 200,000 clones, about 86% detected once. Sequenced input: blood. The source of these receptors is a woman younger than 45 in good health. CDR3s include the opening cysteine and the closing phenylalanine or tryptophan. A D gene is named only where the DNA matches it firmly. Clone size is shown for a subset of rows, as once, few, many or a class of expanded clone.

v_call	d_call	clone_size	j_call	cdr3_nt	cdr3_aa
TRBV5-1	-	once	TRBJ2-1	TGCGCCAGCTTTCCGGGGGGCAGGTTCGATGAGCAGTTCTTC	CASFPGGRFDEQFF
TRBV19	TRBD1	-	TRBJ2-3	TGTGCCAGTAGTCCCCGGGACAGGGGTACAGATACGCAGTATTTT	CASSPRDRGTDTQYF
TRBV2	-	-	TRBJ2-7	TGTGCCAGCAGTGAGGCGCCTGGGGACTACGAGCAGTACTTC	CASSEAPGDYEQYF
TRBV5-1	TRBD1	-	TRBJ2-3	TGCGCCAGCAGCGACAGGGGTCGGAGAGATACGCAGTATTTT	CASSDRGRRDTQYF
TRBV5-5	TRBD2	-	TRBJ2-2	TGTGCCAGCAGCTTCGTAGCGGGGGCGAACACCGGGGAGCTGTTTTTT	CASSFVAGANTGELFF
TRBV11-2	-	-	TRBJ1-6	TGTGCCAGCAGCTTAGCGAACGGATATAATTCACCCCTCCACTTT	CASSLANGYNSPLHF
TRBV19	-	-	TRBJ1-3	TGTGCCAGTAGTCCCCGGGACACCGGATCTGGAAACACCATATATTTT	CASSPRDTGSGNTIYF
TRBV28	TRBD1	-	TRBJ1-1	TGTGCCAGCATCAAACTAACGGGACAGATGAAAAGGGCTTTCTTT	CASIKLTGQMKRAFF
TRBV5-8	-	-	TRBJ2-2	TGTGCCAGCAGCTTGGGGGGCACCGGGGAGCTGTTTTTT	CASSLGGTGELFF
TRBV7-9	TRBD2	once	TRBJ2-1	TGTGCCAGCAGCTTTATTCTTGGAGCGGGGGACCTTGAGCAGTTCTTC	CASSFILGAGDLEQFF
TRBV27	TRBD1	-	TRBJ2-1	TGTGCCAGCAGTCTCACCCGCCCTGGGACAGGGGAAGGTCAGTTCTTC	CASSLTRPGTGEGQFF
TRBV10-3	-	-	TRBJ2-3	TGTGCCATCCTTCCCGGGGGCGGAGATACGCAGTATTTT	CAILPGGGDTQYF
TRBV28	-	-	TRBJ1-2	TGTGCCAGCAGTCTTAACCCAGGGCATGGCTACACCTTC	CASSLNPGHGYTF
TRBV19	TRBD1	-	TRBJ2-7	TGTGCCAGTAGCCCCCTGCGGACAGGGCAGTACGAGCAGTACTTC	CASSPLRTGQYEQYF
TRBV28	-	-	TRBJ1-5	TGTGCCAGCACTGGGCAGGGCGAAGGGCCCCAGCATTTT	CASTGQGEGPQHF
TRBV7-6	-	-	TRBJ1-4	TGTGCCAGCAGCTTATCCTGGACCGAACTCGGGGGTAATGAAAAACTGTTTTTT	CASSLSWTELGGNEKLFF
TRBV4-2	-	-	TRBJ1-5	TGTGCCAGCAGCCAGTTCCCCCATCAGCCCCAGCATTTT	CASSQFPHQPQHF
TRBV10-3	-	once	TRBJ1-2	TGTGCCATGAGTGAAGTCGAGGGGCCCTCAAGCTATGGCTACACCTTC	CAMSEVEGPSSYGYTF
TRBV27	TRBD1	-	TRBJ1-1	TGTGCCAGCAGTTTTGACAGGGGGGCGGACACTGAAGCTTTCTTT	CASSFDRGADTEAFF
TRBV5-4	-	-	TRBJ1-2	TGTGCCAGCAGCTTGGATACAGGGCGGGGGGTTAACGGTGGCTACACCTTC	CASSLDTGRGVNGGYTF
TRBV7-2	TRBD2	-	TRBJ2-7	TGTGCCAGCAGCTCGGGACTAGCGGGAACCTACGAGCAGTACTTC	CASSSGLAGTYEQYF
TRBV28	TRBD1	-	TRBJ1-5	TGTGCCAGCAGAAACCAGCCGGGACAGGGGATTAGCAATCAGCCCCAGCATTTT	CASRNQPGQGISNQPQHF
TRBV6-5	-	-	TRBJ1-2	TGTGCCAGCAGTTCCGACCCTCAAGCAGGCTACACCTTC	CASSSDPQAGYTF
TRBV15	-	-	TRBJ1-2	TGTGCCACCAGCAGATCCCGGGACACCCTAGATGGTGGCTACACCTTC	CATSRSRDTLDGGYTF
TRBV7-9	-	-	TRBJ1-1	TGTGCCAGCAGCTACCGGACGGACACTGAAGCTTTCTTT	CASSYRTDTEAFF
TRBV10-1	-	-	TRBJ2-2	TGCGCCAGCGGCGGACGGGCCGGGGAGCTGTTTTTT	CASGGRAGELFF
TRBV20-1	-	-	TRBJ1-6	TGCAGTGCTAGTCCCACCAGGTCCTATAATTCACCCCTCCACTTT	CSASPTRSYNSPLHF
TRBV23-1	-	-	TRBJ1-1	TGCGCCAGCAGAACCGGGGGTAACACTGAAGCTTTCTTT	CASRTGGNTEAFF
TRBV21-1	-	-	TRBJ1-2	TGTGCCAGCAGCAAAGAGGAGGGTCAGAACTATGGCTACACCTTC	CASSKEEGQNYGYTF